This paragraph reports one T cell receptor (beta chain). What it binds is unknown. These data originate in a study of glioma-infiltrating T cells. V gave up 2 bases and J gave up 4 bases, with 8 bases separating them. This CDR3 comprises 12 residues. CDR1 and CDR2 from the germline V gene are SQVTM and ANQGSEA. Study results and limitations: Tissue-blood divergence was below expectation in non-neoplastic patients, above in gliomas.

Using RNA template, CDR3s of TCR alpha and beta were amplified with iRepertoire arm-PCR. MiXCR, applied by TCRdb to the multiplex PCR reads, yields one record per CDR3 protein. The sample yields 300,000 to 400,000 distinct CDR3 sequences, 41% seen once. The receptor comes from a human donor with low-grade glioma or glioblastoma, undergoing nonglioma brain surgery, or in good health (not recorded which). The sequenced material came from glioma tissue, nonneoplastic brain tissue, or PBMCs (not recorded which). This chain uses TRBV29-1 with TRBJ2-5; D is unclear. Here the CDR3 reads CSVERSRETQYF. Here the CDR3 DNA reads TGCAGCGTTGAAAGGTCGAGAGAGACCCAGTACTTC.